This T cell receptor (beta chain) stems from a study of cytomegalovirus exposure and HLA in healthy donors. Findings and limits, study-wide: For most TCR sequences rarity was the rule, although some public TCRs occurred in many donors.

The PCR was carried out with 60 Vbeta primers and 13 Jbeta primers. Using immunoSEQ multiplex PCR, the repertoire was profiled, and TCRdb retains in-frame clones only, with some absent. The data show 100,000 to 150,000 clones, with approximately 87% seen just once and roughly 1.4% held by the top ten. On this clone itself: The antigen is undetermined.

The source material was PBMCs. The receptor comes from a man aged 40-49 years in good health and CMV-seronegative.

This CDR3 is CASSLAGVYGYTF. The CDR3 region has the DNA TGTGCCAGCAGCTTAGCGGGCGTCTATGGCTACACCTTC. The chain is built from TRBV7-9 and TRBJ1-2, with unresolved D. The germline V gene has CDR1 SEHNR and CDR2 FQNEAQ (reference sequence). Trimming cost V 0 bases and J 4 bases, with 6 bases left between them. This CDR3 is built from 13 residues. Supplemented by reference TRBV7-9 and TRBJ1-2, the full variable domain reads DTGVSQNPRHKITKRGQNVTFRCDPISEHNRLYWYRQTLGQGPEFLTYFQNEAQLEKSRLLSDRFSAERPKGSFSTLEIQRTEQGDSAMYLCASSLAGVYGYTFGSGTRLTVV.